Given below is one TCR beta chain in context. Germline V gives CDR1 LNHDA, CDR2 SQIVND (reference sequence). This CDR3 has 12 amino acids. The entry originates in a study of monozygotic twins with inflammatory bowel disease. TCRdb reprocessed the 5' RACE reads, with one entry per CDR3 protein and no DNA. This sample lists a few hundred thousand distinct CDR3 sequences; its ten largest clones have 2% to 3%. The sample taken for sequencing was blood. The clonotype comes from a human donor with ulcerative colitis or Crohn's disease, or a healthy co-twin of an affected twin (not recorded which). This chain connects TRBV19 to TRBJ2-5; TCRdb's D call, TRBD2, is unchecked because there is no DNA. The chain's CDR3 is CASASGEETQYF. Full variable domain (outside the CDR3, taken from reference TRBV19 and TRBJ2-5): DGGITQSPKYLFRKEGQNVTLSCEQNLNHDAMYWYRQDPGQGLRLIYYSQIVNDFQKGDIAEGYSVSREKKESFPLTVTSAQKNPTAFYLCASASGEETQYFGPGTRLLVL.